This entry concerns a single T cell receptor (beta chain). Its antigen is unidentified. Busulfan-fludarabine conditioning, marrow transplant, and cyclophosphamide on days +3 and +4 were administered. The germline V gene encodes CDR1 SGHNT and CDR2 YENEEA. This CDR3 region has 14 residues. The V gene lost 2 bases and the J gene lost 5 bases, with 12 bases spanning the gap. The source of the sample is a study of T cells after posttransplantation cyclophosphamide. General study findings and limits: TRB overlap between skin or GI tissue T cells and blood was limited.

Generated by immunoSEQ multiplex PCR, the TCRdb table keeps only in-frame clones and is missing some. The specimen has more than 7,000 clones, none found just once. This receptor was taken from a male patient in his fifties or sixties who received an allogeneic stem cell transplant from a related donor and was CMV-positive. Some T cells here may be from the graft donor. The chain couples TRBV11-3 to TRBJ2-5; a weak D match, TRBD1 (5 bases). Here the sequenced sample was PBMCs, taken approximately 380 days after allogeneic stem cell transplant with posttransplant cyclophosphamide. The CDR3 DNA reads as TGTGCCAGCAGCTTAAGGTCAGGGTTGGAGACCCAGTACTTC. It codes for CASSLRSGLETQYF.